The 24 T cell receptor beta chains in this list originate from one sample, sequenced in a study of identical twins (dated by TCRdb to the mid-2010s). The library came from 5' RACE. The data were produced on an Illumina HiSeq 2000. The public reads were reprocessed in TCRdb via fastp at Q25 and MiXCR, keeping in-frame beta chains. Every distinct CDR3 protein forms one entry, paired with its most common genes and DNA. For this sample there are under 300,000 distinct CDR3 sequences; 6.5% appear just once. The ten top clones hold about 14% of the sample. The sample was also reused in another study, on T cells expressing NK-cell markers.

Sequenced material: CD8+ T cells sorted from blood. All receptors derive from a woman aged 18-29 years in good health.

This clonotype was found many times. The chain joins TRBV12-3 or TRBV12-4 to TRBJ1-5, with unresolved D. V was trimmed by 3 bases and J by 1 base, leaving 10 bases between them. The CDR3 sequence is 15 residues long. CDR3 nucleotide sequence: TGTGCCAGCAGTTTGGAGGGAGGGAGCAATCAGCCCCAGCATTTT. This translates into CASSLEGGSNQPQHF.

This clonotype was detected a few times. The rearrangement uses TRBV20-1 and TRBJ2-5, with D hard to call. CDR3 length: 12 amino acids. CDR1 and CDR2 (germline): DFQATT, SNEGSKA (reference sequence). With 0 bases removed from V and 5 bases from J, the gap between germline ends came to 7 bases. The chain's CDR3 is CSARDGRETQYF. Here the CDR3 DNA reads TGCAGTGCTAGAGATGGGCGGGAGACCCAGTACTTC.

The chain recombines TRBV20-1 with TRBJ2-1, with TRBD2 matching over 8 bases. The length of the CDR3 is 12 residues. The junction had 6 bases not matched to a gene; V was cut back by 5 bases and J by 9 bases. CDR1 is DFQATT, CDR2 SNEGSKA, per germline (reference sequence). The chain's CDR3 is CSALPGLGEQFF. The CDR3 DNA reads TGCAGTGCTTTACCGGGACTAGGTGAGCAGTTCTTC.

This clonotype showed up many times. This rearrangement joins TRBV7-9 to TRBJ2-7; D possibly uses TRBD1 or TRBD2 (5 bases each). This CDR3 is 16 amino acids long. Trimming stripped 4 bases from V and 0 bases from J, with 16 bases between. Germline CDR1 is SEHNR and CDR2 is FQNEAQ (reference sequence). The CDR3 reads CASSSTGTVISYEQYF. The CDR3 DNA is TGTGCCAGCAGCTCCACCGGGACGGTGATCTCCTACGAGCAGTACTTC.

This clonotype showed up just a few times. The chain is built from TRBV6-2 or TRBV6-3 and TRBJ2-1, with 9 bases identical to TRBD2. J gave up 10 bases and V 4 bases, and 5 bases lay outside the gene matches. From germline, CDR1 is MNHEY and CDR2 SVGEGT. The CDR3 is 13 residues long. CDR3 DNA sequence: TGTGCCAGCAGTTTACAGACTAGCGGAGAGCAGTTCTTC. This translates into CASSLQTSGEQFF.

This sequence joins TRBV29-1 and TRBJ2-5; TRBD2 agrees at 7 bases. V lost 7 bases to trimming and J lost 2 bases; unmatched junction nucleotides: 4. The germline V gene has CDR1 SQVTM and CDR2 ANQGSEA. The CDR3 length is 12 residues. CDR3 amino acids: CSGEGSQETQYF. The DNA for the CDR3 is TGCAGCGGGGAGGGTTCTCAAGAGACCCAGTACTTC.

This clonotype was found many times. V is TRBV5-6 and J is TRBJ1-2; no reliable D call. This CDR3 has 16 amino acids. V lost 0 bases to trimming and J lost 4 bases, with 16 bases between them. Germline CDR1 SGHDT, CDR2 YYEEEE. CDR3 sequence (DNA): TGTGCCAGCAGCTTGGCAAGGTCGATGGGTGCCTATGGCTACACCTTC. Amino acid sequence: CASSLARSMGAYGYTF.

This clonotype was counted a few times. The CDR3 sequence: CASSSAPGQVNEQYF. The CDR3 DNA sequence: TGTGCCAGCAGTTCTGCCCCGGGACAGGTAAACGAGCAGTACTTC. This chain uses TRBV28 with TRBJ2-7, with 8 nucleotides matching TRBD1. Per germline, CDR1 MDHEN and CDR2 SYDVKM. V was clipped by 4 bases and J by 5 bases; unmatched bases: 10. The CDR3 extends over 15 amino acids.

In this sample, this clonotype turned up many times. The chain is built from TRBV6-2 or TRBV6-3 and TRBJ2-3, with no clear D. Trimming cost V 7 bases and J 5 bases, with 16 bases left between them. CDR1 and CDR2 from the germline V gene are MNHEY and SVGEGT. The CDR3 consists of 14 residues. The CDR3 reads CASTTLLSGDTQYF. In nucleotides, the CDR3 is TGTGCCAGCACGACTCTCTTATCGGGAGATACGCAGTATTTT.

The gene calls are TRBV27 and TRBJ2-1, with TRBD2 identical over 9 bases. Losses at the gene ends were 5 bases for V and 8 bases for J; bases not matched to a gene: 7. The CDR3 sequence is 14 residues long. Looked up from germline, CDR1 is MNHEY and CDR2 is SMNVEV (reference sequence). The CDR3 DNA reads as TGTGCCAGCAGTGAGCTTGCGGGGGGGGATGAGCAGTTCTTC. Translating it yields CASSELAGGDEQFF.

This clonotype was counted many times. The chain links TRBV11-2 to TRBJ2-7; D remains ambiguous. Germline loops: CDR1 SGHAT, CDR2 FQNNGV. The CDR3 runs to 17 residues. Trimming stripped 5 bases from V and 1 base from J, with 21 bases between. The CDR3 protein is CASSTGSPPLGSYEQYF. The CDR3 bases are TGTGCCAGCAGCACCGGAAGCCCTCCCCTGGGATCCTACGAGCAGTACTTC. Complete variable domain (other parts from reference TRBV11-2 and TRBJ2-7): EAGVAQSPRYKIIEKRQSVAFWCNPISGHATLYWYQQILGQGPKLLIQFQNNGVVDDSQLPKDRFSAERLKGVDSTLKIQPAKLEDSAVYLCASSTGSPPLGSYEQYFGPGTRLTVT.

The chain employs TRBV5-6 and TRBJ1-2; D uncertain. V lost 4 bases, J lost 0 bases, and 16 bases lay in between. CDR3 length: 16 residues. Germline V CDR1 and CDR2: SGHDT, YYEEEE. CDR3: CASSPFSTGPNYGYTF. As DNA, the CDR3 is TGTGCCAGCAGCCCCTTTAGTACTGGACCTAACTATGGCTACACCTTC.

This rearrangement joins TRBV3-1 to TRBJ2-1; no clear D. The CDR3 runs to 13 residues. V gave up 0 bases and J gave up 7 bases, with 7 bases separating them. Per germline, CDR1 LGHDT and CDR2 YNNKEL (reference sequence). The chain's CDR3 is CASSQEGGNEQFF. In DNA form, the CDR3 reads TGTGCCAGCAGCCAAGAGGGCGGTAATGAGCAGTTCTTC.

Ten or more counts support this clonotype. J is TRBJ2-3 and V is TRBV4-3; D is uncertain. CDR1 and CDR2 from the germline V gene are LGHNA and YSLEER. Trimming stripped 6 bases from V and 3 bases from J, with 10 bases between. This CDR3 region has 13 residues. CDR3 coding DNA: TGCGCCAGCAGTCTTGACTCGACAGATACGCAGTATTTT. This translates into CASSLDSTDTQYF.

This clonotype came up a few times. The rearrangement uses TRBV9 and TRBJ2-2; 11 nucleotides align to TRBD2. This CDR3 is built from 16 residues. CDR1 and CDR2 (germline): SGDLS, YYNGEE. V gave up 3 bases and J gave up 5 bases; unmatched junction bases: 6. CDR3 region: CASSAPGLAATGELFF. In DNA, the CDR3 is TGTGCCAGCAGCGCCCCGGGACTAGCGGCGACCGGGGAGCTGTTTTTT.

The CDR3 DNA sequence: TGTGCCAGCAGTTCCGTGATTGACAGAAAATCCTACGAGCAGTACTTC. This gives the protein CASSSVIDRKSYEQYF. The genes are TRBV6-5 and TRBJ2-7; TRBD1 might be the D (5 bases). The CDR3 has 16 residues. V lost 4 bases and J lost 1, with 17 bases in between. Germline-derived CDR1 and CDR2 are MNHEY and SVGAGI.

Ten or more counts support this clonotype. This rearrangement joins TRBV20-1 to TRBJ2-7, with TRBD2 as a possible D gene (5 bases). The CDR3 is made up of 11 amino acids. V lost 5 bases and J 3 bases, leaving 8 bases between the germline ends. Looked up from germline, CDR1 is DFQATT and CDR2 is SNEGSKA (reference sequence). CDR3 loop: CSARTSYEQYF. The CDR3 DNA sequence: TGCAGTGCTCGTACTAGCTACGAGCAGTACTTC.

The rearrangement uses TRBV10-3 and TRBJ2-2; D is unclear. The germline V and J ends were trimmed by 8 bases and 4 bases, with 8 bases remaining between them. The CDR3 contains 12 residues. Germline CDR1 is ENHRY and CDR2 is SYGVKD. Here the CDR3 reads CAIPRSTGELFF. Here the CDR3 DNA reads TGTGCCATCCCTCGGAGCACCGGGGAGCTGTTTTTT.

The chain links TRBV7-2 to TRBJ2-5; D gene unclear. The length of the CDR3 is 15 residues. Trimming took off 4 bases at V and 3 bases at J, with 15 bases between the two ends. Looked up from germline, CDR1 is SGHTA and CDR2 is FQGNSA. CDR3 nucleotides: TGTGCCAGCAGCTCCTGGACCGACCGAGAAGAGACCCAGTACTTC. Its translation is CASSSWTDREETQYF.

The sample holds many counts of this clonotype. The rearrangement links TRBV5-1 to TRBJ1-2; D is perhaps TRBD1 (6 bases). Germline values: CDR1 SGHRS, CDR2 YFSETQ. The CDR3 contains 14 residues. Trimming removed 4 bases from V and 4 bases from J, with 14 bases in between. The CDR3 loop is CASSGGTPPYGYTF. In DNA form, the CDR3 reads TGCGCCAGCAGCGGGGGGACACCACCCTATGGCTACACCTTC. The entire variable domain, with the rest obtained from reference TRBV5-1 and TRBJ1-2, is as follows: KAGVTQTPRYLIKTRGQQVTLSCSPISGHRSVSWYQQTPGQGLQFLFEYFSETQRNKGNFPGRFSGRQFSNSRSEMNVSTLELGDSALYLCASSGGTPPYGYTFGSGTRLTVV.

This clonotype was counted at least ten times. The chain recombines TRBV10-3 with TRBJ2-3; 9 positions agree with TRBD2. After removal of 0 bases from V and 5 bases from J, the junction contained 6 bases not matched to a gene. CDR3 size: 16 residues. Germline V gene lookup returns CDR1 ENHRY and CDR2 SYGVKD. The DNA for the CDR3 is TGTGCCATCAGTGAGTCGGGCGGGAGGGCCGAAGATACGCAGTATTTT. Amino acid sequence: CAISESGGRAEDTQYF.

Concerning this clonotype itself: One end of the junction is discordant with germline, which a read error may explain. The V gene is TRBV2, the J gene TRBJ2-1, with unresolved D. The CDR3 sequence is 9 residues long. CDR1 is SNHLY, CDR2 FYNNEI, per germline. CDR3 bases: TGTGCCAGCAGTGGAACCGGGTGTTTC. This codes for CASSGTGCF.

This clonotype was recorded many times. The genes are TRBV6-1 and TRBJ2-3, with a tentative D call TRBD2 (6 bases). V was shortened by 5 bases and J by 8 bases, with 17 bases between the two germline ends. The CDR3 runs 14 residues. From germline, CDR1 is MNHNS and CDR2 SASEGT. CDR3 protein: CASSTRGTSGTQYF. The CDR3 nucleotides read TGTGCCAGCAGTACCCGCGGGACCTCTGGTACGCAGTATTTT.

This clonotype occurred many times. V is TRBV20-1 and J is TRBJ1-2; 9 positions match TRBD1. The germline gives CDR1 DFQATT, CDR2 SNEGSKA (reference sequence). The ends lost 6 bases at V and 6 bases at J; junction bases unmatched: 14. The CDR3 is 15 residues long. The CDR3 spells CSASPPGQGLNGYTF. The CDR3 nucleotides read TGCAGTGCCAGTCCTCCGGGACAGGGCTTGAATGGCTACACCTTC.